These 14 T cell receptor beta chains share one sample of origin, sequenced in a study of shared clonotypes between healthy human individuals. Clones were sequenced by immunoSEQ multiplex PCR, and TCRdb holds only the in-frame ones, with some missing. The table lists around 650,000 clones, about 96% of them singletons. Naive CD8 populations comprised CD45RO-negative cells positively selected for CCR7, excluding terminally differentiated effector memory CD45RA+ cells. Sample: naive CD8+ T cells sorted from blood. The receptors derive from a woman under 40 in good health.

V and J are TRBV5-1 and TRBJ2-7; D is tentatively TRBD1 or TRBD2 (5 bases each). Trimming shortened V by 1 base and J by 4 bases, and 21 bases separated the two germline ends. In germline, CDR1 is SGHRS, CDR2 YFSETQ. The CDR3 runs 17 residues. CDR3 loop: CASSLFPEKGPSYEQYF. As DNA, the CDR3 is TGCGCCAGCAGCTTGTTCCCGGAGAAGGGACCCTCTTACGAGCAGTACTTC. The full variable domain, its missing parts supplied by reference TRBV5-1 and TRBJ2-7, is KAGVTQTPRYLIKTRGQQVTLSCSPISGHRSVSWYQQTPGQGLQFLFEYFSETQRNKGNFPGRFSGRQFSNSRSEMNVSTLELGDSALYLCASSLFPEKGPSYEQYFGPGTRLTVT.

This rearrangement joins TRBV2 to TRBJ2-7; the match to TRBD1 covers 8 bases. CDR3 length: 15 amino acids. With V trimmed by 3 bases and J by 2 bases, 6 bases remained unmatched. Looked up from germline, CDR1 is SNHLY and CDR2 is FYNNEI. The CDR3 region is CASSERTGRPYEQYF. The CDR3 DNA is TGTGCCAGCAGTGAGAGGACAGGGCGACCCTACGAGCAGTACTTC.

The CDR3, as DNA: TGTGCCAGCAGGACCGACACGGAACTCAACTATGGCTACACCTTC. It translates to CASRTDTELNYGYTF. The rearrangement links TRBV27 to TRBJ1-2; D unresolved. The V end lost 6 bases, the J end lost 2 bases, and 16 bases lay between the germline ends. Germline V gives CDR1 MNHEY, CDR2 SMNVEV (reference sequence). This CDR3 comprises 15 residues.

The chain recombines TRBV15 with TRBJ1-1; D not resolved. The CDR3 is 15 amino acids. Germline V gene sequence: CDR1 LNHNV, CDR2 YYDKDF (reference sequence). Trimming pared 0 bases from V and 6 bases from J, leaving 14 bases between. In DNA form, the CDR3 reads TGTGCCACCAGCAGAGACCGGGGTTTATCGTCTGAAGCTTTCTTT. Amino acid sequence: CATSRDRGLSSEAFF. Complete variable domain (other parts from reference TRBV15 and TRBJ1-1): DAMVIQNPRYQVTQFGKPVTLSCSQTLNHNVMYWYQQKSSQAPKLLFHYYDKDFNNEADTPDNFQSRRPNTSFCFLDIRSPGLGDTAMYLCATSRDRGLSSEAFFGQGTRLTVV.

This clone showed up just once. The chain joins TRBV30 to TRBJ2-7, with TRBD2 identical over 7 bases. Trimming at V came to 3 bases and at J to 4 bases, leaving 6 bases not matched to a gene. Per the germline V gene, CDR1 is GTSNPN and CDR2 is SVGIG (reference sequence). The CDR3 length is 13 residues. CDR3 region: CAWRRDSGYEQYF. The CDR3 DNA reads TGTGCCTGGAGACGGGATAGCGGGTACGAGCAGTACTTC.

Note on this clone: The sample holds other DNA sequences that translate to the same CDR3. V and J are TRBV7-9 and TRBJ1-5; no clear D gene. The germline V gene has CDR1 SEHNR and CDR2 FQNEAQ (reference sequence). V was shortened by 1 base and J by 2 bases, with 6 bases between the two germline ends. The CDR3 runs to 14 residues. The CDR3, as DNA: TGTGCCAGCAGCTTAGGGGTCGGCAATCAGCCCCAGCATTTT. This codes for CASSLGVGNQPQHF.

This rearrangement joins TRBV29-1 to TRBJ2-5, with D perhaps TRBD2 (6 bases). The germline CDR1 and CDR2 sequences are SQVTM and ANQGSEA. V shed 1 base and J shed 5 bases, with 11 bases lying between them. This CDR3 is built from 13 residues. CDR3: CSVEGLVGETQYF. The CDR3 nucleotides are TGCAGCGTTGAAGGACTAGTTGGTGAGACCCAGTACTTC.

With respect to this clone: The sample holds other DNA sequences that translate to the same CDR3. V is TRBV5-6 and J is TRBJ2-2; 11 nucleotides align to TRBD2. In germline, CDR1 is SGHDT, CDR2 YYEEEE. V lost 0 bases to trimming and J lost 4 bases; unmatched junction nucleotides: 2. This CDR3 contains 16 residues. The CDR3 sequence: CASSLALAGGTGELFF. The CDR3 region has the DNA TGTGCCAGCAGCTTGGCCCTAGCGGGGGGCACCGGGGAGCTGTTTTTT.

The CDR3 here is CASSGHGTSGRSYNEQFF. The CDR3 nucleotides are TGTGCCAGCAGTGGACATGGGACTAGCGGGAGGTCCTACAATGAGCAGTTCTTC. The chain couples TRBV28 to TRBJ2-1; 15 bases are shared with TRBD2. Trimming at V came to 5 bases and at J to 1 base, leaving 6 bases not matched to a gene. CDR3 length: 18 amino acids. Germline loops: CDR1 MDHEN, CDR2 SYDVKM.

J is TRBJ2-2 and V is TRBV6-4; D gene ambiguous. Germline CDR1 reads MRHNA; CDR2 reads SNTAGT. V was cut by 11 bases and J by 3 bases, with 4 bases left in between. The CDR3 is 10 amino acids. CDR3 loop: CAGYTGELFF. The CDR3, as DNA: TGTGCCGGCTACACCGGGGAGCTGTTTTTT.

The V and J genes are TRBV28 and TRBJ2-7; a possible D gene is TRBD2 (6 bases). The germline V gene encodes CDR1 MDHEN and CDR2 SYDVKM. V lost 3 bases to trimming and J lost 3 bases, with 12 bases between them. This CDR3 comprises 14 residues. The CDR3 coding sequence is TGTGCCAGCAGTTTTGGGACTTTCAGCTACGAGCAGTACTTC. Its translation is CASSFGTFSYEQYF.

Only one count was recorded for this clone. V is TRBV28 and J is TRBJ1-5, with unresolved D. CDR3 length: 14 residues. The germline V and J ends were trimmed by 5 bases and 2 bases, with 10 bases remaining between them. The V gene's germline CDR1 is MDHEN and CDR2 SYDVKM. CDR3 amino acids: CASSQARGNQPQHF. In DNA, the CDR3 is TGTGCCAGCAGTCAGGCTCGGGGCAATCAGCCCCAGCATTTT.

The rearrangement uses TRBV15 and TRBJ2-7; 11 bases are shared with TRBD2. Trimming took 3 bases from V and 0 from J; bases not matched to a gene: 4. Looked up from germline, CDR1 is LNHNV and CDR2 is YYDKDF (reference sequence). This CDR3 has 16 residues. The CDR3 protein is CATSRVLAGASYEQYF. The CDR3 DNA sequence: TGTGCCACCAGCAGGGTACTAGCGGGGGCCTCCTACGAGCAGTACTTC.

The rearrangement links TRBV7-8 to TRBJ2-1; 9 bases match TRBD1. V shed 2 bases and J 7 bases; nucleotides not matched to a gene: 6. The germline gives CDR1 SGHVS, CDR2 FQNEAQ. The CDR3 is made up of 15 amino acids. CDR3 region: CASSLWGQGGNEQFF. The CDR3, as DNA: TGTGCCAGCAGCTTATGGGGACAGGGAGGGAATGAGCAGTTCTTC. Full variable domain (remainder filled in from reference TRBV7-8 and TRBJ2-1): GAGVSQSPRYKVAKRGQDVALRCDPISGHVSLFWYQQALGQGPEFLTYFQNEAQLDKSGLPSDRFFAERPEGSVSTLKIQRTQQEDSAVYLCASSLWGQGGNEQFFGPGTRLTVL.